A selection of T cell receptor beta chains follows, all from one sample in a study of Ad26.COV2.S vaccination and SARS-CoV-2 variants. Sequencing was performed with immunoSEQ multiplex PCR; in TCRdb, only in-frame clones are kept and a portion is missing. Of 350,000 to 500,000 clones in the sample, 90% were seen once. The source material was peripheral blood, sampled in a trial of Ad26.COV2.S vaccine versus placebo. All receptors derive from a person aged 18 to 65 who received the Ad26.COV2.S COVID-19 vaccine or a placebo. Each CDR3 is given with its conserved first and last residue. The D gene is left open where the match is weak. Size values are once, few and many counts, or a class for expanded clones, and some rows have none.

cdr3_nt	cdr3_aa	clone_size	d_call	v_call	j_call
TGTGCCAGCAGACCAACCGGGACAGCAAATCAGCCCCAGCATTTT	CASRPTGTANQPQHF	-	TRBD1	TRBV27	TRBJ1-5
TGTGCCAGCAGCTCAAGGCGGTTGAACACTGAAGCTTTCTTT	CASSSRRLNTEAFF	-	-	TRBV7-8	TRBJ1-1
TGTGCCAGCAGCTTAGAAGGGTATCAAGAGACCCAGTACTTC	CASSLEGYQETQYF	-	-	TRBV7-9	TRBJ2-5
TGTGCCAGCGCCGGGACTAGGAAGGCCTACGAGCAGTACTTC	CASAGTRKAYEQYF	-	TRBD2	TRBV27	TRBJ2-7
TGTGCCAGCAGCGCTACAGGGGTGGACACTGAAGCTTTCTTT	CASSATGVDTEAFF	-	TRBD1	TRBV16	TRBJ1-1
TGCGCCAGCAGTTTTGGCGGGGCACAAGAGACCCAGTACTTC	CASSFGGAQETQYF	-	-	TRBV10-1	TRBJ2-5
TGTGCCAGCAGCTTGGCCGGTAAGAACGAGCAGTACTTC	CASSLAGKNEQYF	-	-	TRBV5-6	TRBJ2-7
TGCGCCAGCAGCCCCAGACTAGCGGGAGAGGTCCACAATGAGCAGTTCTTC	CASSPRLAGEVHNEQFF	-	TRBD2	TRBV4-1	TRBJ2-1
TGTGCCAGCAGCTTAGGGACCCCCAGTAGCGACTACGAGCAGTACTTC	CASSLGTPSSDYEQYF	-	-	TRBV5-5	TRBJ2-7
TGTGCCAGCAGTCCCCCTGCCCGGACTAGCGGGGACACAGATACGCAGTATTTT	CASSPPARTSGDTDTQYF	-	TRBD2	TRBV28	TRBJ2-3
TGTGCCAGCAGTGAAACAGGCGGTCCCCCGGAAGATACGCAGTATTTT	CASSETGGPPEDTQYF	-	-	TRBV6-1	TRBJ2-3
TGTGCCAGCAGCCGGGACAGGCAAGGCGAGCAGTACTTC	CASSRDRQGEQYF	-	TRBD1	TRBV6-4	TRBJ2-7
TGTGCCAGCAGCCGCCGGGACGGCCAAGAGACCCAGTACTTC	CASSRRDGQETQYF	-	-	TRBV13	TRBJ2-5
TGTGCCAGCTCGTCCGGAGGGAATACTGGAAACACCATATATTTT	CASSSGGNTGNTIYF	-	-	TRBV18	TRBJ1-3
TGTGCCAGCAGCGGGCCCGCTGGGACCACAAGCTCCTACGAGCAGTACTTC	CASSGPAGTTSSYEQYF	few	-	TRBV11-2	TRBJ2-7
TGTGCCAGCAGCTTGGTGGGAGCCTCCTCCTACGAGCAGTACTTC	CASSLVGASSYEQYF	-	-	TRBV5-4	TRBJ2-7
TGTGCCAGCAACCAGCGGGAGACAGATACGCAGTATTTT	CASNQRETDTQYF	once	TRBD2	TRBV2	TRBJ2-3
TGTGCCAGCAGGTCGGGACCCTACAATGAGCAGTTCTTC	CASRSGPYNEQFF	-	-	TRBV6-4	TRBJ2-1
TGTGCCAGCAGAGGCCAGGGAAACACCGGGGAGCTGTTTTTT	CASRGQGNTGELFF	-	-	TRBV6-6	TRBJ2-2
TGTGCCAGCAGCTTTGGGAGCGGGAGGGCCTCCTACAATGAGCAGTTCTTC	CASSFGSGRASYNEQFF	-	TRBD2	TRBV7-2	TRBJ2-1
TGTGCCAGCAGCCCCGGACAGGGGGCGGGGAATGAGCAGTTCTTC	CASSPGQGAGNEQFF	-	TRBD1	TRBV7-9	TRBJ2-1
TGTGCCAGCAGTGCCCGACTAGCGGCCTACAATGAGCAGTTCTTC	CASSARLAAYNEQFF	-	TRBD2	TRBV25-1	TRBJ2-1
TGTGCCATCAGCGAAGACAGGGATACCGGGGAGCTGTTTTTT	CAISEDRDTGELFF	-	TRBD1	TRBV10-3	TRBJ2-2
TGTGCCAGTAGTATGCTAGCGGGAGCCAATGAGCAGTTCTTC	CASSMLAGANEQFF	few	TRBD2	TRBV19	TRBJ2-1
TGTGCCATCAGTGAGTCCAGGACGGGAGGGAGCACAGATACGCAGTATTTT	CAISESRTGGSTDTQYF	-	TRBD2	TRBV10-3	TRBJ2-3
TGTGCCAGCAGTGGTCTAGCGGGAGGCATAAATGAGCAGTTCTTC	CASSGLAGGINEQFF	-	TRBD2	TRBV27	TRBJ2-1
TGTGCCATTTCCGGTCCAGGGAACACTGAAGCTTTCTTT	CAISGPGNTEAFF	-	-	TRBV28	TRBJ1-1
TGTGCCAGCAGCTTAGAAAGGGGAGGCAGGGAGCAGTTCTTC	CASSLERGGREQFF	-	-	TRBV11-2	TRBJ2-1
TGTGCCAGCTCACCACAGGGGGCAGATTCACCCCTCCACTTT	CASSPQGADSPLHF	-	TRBD1	TRBV18	TRBJ1-6
TGTGCCAGCAGTTTATTAGGCGCAGGGAACCCGAACACTGAAGCTTTCTTT	CASSLLGAGNPNTEAFF	-	-	TRBV27	TRBJ1-1
TGTGCCAGCAGTTACTCGATCCCATCGGGACTCAATGAAGCTTTCTTT	CASSYSIPSGLNEAFF	-	-	TRBV6-2/TRBV6-3	TRBJ1-1
TGTGCCTGGAGCACAAACTACGAGCAGTACTTC	CAWSTNYEQYF	-	-	TRBV30	TRBJ2-7